This TCR beta chain originates from a study of vaccination and CD4 T cells after COVID-19. Time point meaning: late sampling 161 to 241 days after vaccination in a few convalescent patients. Treatment given: approximately nine-day PBMC culture with coronavirus spike peptide pools or control peptides (ViraFEST assay). Cultured CD4+ T cell DNA was sequenced using the Oncomine TCR Beta short-read assay. MiXCR, applied by TCRdb to the PCR reads, yields one record per CDR3 protein. The sample includes around 18,000 distinct CDR3 sequences, roughly 56% of them seen just once. With regard to this clonotype: What it binds is not known.

The CDR3 loop spans 12 amino acids. Germline V gives CDR1 DFQATT, CDR2 SNEGSKA (reference sequence). Between the trimmed V and J ends, which lost 0 bases and 11 bases, there was a span of 12 bases. The starting material was CD4+ T cells from blood, cultured in vitro, obtained about 7 months after SARS-CoV-2 vaccination. The clonotype comes from a human donor who had recovered from COVID-19. The chain is built from TRBV20-1 and TRBJ2-3; D not certain. The CDR3 spells CSARDQPPGQYF. CDR3 sequence (DNA): TGCAGTGCTAGAGATCAGCCACCCGGGCAGTATTTT.